The clone carrying this T cell receptor (beta chain) was detected once. Its specificity is not known. The data belong to a study of cytomegalovirus exposure and HLA in healthy donors. Profiled with immunoSEQ multiplex PCR; TCRdb holds only in-frame clones, not every one. The table lists over 200,000 clones, roughly 84% of them singletons, with more than 1.5% in the top ten. This CDR3 has 14 residues. Germline V gives CDR1 SGHNT, CDR2 YYREEE (reference sequence). The V and J ends lost 4 bases and 2 bases, in that order; junction bases with no gene match: 5. Study-level results: Specificity for CMV antigens was confirmed in vitro for a few of the CMV-associated chains. Many donors shared some public TCRs, even though most TCR sequences were rare. The study put some 150 TCR beta chains on its list as cytomegalovirus-associated.

The receptor was isolated from a woman aged 18-29 years in good health and CMV-seropositive. The source material was PBMCs. The chain links TRBV5-4 to TRBJ2-7; TRBD2 aligns across 8 bases. CDR3 DNA sequence: TGTGCCAGCAGCAGTACTAGCGGTACCTACGAGCAGTACTTC. Encoded protein: CASSSTSGTYEQYF.